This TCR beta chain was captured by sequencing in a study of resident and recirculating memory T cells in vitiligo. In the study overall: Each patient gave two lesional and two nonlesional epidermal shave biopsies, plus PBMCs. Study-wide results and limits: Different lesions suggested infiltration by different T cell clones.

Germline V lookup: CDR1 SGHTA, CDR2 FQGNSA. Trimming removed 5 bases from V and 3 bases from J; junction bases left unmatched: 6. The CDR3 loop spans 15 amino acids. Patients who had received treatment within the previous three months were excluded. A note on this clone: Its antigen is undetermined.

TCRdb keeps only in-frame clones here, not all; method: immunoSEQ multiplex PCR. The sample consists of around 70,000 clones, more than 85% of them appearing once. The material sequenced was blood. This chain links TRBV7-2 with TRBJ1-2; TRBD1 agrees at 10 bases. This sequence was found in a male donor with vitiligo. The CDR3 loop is CASSVGQGGYYGYTF. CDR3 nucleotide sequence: TGTGCCAGCAGCGTAGGACAGGGGGGGTACTATGGCTACACCTTC.